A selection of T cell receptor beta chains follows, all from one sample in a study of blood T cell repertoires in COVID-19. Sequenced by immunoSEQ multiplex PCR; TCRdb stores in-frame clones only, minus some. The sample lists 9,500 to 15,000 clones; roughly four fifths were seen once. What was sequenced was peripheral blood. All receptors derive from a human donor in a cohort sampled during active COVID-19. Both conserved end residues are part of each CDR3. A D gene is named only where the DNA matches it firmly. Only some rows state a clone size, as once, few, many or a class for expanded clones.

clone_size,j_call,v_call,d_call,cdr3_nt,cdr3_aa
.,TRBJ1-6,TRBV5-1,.,TGCGCCAGCAGCTTGGGCGACAGGACAAATTCACCCCTCCACTTT,CASSLGDRTNSPLHF
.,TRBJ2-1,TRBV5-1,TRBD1,TGCGCCAGCAGCCCCCGGACAGGGGACAATGAGCAGTTCTTC,CASSPRTGDNEQFF
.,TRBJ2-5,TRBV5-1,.,TGCGCCAGCAGCTTGGCCCCACTAGCTGCAGAGACCCAGTACTTC,CASSLAPLAAETQYF
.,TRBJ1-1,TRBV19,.,TGTGCCAGTAAACCAGGGCAGGTGGGTCTTGAAGCTTTCTTT,CASKPGQVGLEAFF
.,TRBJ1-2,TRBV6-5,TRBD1,TGTGCCAGCTTCCAAGTGGGACAGTCGGGCTACACCTTC,CASFQVGQSGYTF
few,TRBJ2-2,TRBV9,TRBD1,TGTGCCAGCTCCACCCGGGACAGGGTTAACACCGGGGAGCTGTTTTTT,CASSTRDRVNTGELFF
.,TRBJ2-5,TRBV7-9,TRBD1,TGTGCCAGCAGCCCAACCGGGACAGGGTTTTTGGAGACCCAGTACTTC,CASSPTGTGFLETQYF
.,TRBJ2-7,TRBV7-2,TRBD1,TGTGCCAGCAGCCCAAGACAGGGGTCGTACGAGCAGTACTTC,CASSPRQGSYEQYF
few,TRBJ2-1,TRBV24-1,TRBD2,TGTGCCACCAGTGACGCTAGCGGGGGTCGGAATGAGCAGTTCTTC,CATSDASGGRNEQFF
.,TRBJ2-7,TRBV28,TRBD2,TGTGCCAGCAGATCTCTAGCGGGGGGATACGAGCAGTACTTC,CASRSLAGGYEQYF
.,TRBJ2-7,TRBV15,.,TGTGCCACCAGCAGAGAAGGGGGATCCTACGAGCAGTACTTC,CATSREGGSYEQYF
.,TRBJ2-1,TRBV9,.,TGTGCCAGCAGCGCCCTCCCCGAGCTGTACAATGAGCAGTTCTTC,CASSALPELYNEQFF
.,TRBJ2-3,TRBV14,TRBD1,TGTGCCAGCAGCTCCAGGGGGTTTAGCACAGATACGCAGTATTTT,CASSSRGFSTDTQYF
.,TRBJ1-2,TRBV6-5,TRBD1,TGTGCCAGCAGCCGTACAGGGGGCGCGGACGGCTACACCTTC,CASSRTGGADGYTF
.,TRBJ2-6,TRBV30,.,TGTGCCTGGAGTCTCCTTATGGGGGCATATTTAGGGGCCAACGTCCTGACTTTC,CAWSLLMGAYLGANVLTF
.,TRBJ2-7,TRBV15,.,TGTGCCACCAGCAGAGATCAATTTACAGGAGTAAACGAGCAGTACTTC,CATSRDQFTGVNEQYF
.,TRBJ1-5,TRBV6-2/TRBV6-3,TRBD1,TGTGCCAGCAGTTTACAGGGGCTCTTAGGGCAGCCCCAGCATTTT,CASSLQGLLGQPQHF
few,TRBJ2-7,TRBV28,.,TGTGCCAGCAGTTTAGAGGGGACAACCTACGAGCAGTACTTC,CASSLEGTTYEQYF